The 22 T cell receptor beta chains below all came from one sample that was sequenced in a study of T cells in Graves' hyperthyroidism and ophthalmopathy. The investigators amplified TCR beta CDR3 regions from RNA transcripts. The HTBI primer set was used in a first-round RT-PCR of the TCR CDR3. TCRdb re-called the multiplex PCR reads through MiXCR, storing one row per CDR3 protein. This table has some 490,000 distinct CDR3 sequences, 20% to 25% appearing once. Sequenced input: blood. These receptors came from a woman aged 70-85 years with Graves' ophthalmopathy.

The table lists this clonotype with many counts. The CDR3 spells CASSALIDYGYTF. Here the CDR3 DNA reads TGTGCCAGCAGCGCGCTGATTGACTATGGCTACACCTTC. The chain combines TRBV2 with TRBJ1-2; the D is unclear. Germline CDR1 and CDR2: SNHLY and FYNNEI. V was cut by 6 bases and J by 3 bases, with 11 bases left in between. The CDR3 runs 13 residues.

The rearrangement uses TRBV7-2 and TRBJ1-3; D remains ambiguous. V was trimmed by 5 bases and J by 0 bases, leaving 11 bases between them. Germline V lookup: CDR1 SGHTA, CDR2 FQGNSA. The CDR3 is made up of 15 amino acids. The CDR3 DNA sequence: TGTGCCAGCAGCCCCTTAAGATCCTCTGGAAACACCATATATTTT. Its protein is CASSPLRSSGNTIYF.

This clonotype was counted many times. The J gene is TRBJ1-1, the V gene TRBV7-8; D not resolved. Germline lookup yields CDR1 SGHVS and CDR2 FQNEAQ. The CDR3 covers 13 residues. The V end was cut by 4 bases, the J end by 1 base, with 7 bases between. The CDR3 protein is CASSSQTNTEAFF. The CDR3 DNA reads TGTGCCAGCAGCTCCCAAACGAACACTGAAGCTTTCTTT.

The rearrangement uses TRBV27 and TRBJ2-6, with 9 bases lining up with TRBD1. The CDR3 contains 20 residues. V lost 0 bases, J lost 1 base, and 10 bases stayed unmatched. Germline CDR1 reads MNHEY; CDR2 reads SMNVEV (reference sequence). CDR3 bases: TGTGCCAGCAGTTTATCCCTGCCGGGACAGGGTGCATCTGGGGCCAACGTCCTGACTTTC. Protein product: CASSLSLPGQGASGANVLTF. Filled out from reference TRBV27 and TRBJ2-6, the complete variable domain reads EAQVTQNPRYLITVTGKKLTVTCSQNMNHEYMSWYRQDPGLGLRQIYYSMNVEVTDKGDVPEGYKVSRKEKRNFPLILESPSPNQTSLYFCASSLSLPGQGASGANVLTFGAGSRLTVL.

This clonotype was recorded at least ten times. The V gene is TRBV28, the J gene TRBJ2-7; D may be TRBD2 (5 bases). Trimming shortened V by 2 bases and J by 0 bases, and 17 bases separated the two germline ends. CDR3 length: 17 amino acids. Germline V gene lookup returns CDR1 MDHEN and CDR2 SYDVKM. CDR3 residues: CASSLNPLAGVSYEQYF. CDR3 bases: TGTGCCAGCAGTTTAAACCCCCTTGCGGGCGTCTCCTACGAGCAGTACTTC.

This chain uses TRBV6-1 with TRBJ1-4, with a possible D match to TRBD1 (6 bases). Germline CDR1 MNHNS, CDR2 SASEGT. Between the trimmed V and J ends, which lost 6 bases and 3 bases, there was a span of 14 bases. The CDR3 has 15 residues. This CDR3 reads CASRRTGPANEKLFF. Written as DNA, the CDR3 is TGTGCCAGCAGAAGAACAGGGCCGGCTAATGAAAAACTGTTTTTT.

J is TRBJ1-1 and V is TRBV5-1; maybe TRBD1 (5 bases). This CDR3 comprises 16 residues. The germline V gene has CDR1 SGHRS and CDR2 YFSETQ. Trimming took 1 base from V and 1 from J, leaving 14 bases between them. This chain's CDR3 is CASSLRAGRWNTEAFF. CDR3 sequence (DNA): TGCGCCAGCAGCTTGAGGGCAGGGCGGTGGAACACTGAAGCTTTCTTT.

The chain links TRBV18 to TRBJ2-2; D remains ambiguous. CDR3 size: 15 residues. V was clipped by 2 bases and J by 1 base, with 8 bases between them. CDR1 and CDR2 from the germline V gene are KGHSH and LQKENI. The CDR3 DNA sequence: TGTGCCAGCTCACCAGAAGGTTGGAACACCGGGGAGCTGTTTTTT. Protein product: CASSPEGWNTGELFF.

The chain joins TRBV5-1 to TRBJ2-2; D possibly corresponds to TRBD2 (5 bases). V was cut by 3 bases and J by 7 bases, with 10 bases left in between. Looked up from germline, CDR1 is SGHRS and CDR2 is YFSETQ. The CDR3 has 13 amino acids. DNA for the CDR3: TGCGCCAGCAGCTCTATAGGAGGCGGGGAGCTGTTTTTT. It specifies CASSSIGGGELFF.

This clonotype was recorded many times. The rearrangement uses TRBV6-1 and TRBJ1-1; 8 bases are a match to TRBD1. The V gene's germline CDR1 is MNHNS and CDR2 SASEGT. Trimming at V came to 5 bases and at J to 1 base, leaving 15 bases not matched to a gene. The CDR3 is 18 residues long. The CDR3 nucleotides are TGTGCCAGCAGTCCCTTCAGGGGGCAGGTAATCAAGAACACTGAAGCTTTCTTT. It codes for CASSPFRGQVIKNTEAFF.

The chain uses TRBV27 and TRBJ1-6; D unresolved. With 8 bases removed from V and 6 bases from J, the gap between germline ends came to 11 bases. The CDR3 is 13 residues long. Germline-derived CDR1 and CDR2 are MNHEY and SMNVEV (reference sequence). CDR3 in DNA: TGTGCCAGCGGGCAGCACCTTAATTCACCCCTCCACTTT. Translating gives CASGQHLNSPLHF.

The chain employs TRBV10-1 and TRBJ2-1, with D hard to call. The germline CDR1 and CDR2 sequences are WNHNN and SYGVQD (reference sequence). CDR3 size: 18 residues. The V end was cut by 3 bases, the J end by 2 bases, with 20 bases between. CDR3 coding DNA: TGCGCCAGCAGTGATAAGGAGTGGGCCGTCAGCGCCTACAATGAGCAGTTCTTC. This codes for CASSDKEWAVSAYNEQFF.

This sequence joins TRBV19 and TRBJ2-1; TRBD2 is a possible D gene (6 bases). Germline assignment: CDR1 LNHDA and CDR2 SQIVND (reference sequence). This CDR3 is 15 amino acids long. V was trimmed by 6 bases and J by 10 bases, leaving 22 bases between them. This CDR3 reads CASSPNLAREGEQFF. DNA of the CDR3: TGTGCCAGTAGCCCTAATCTAGCGAGAGAAGGAGAGCAGTTCTTC.

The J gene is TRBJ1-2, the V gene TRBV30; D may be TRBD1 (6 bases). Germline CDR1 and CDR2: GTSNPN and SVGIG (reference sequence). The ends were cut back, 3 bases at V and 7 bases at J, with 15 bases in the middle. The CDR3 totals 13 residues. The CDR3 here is CAWSAQPQGGYTF. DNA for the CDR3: TGTGCCTGGAGCGCCCAGCCACAGGGTGGCTACACCTTC.

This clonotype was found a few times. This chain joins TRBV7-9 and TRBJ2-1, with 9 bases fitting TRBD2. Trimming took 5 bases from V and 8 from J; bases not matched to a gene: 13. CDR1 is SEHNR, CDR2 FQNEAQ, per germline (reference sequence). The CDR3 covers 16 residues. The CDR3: CASSPGVSGSSDEQFF. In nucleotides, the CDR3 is TGTGCCAGCAGCCCCGGGGTTAGCGGGAGCTCCGATGAGCAGTTCTTC.

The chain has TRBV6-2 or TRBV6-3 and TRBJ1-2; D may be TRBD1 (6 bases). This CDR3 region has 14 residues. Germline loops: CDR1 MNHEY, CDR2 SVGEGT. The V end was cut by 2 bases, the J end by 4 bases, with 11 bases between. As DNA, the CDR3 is TGTGCCAGCAGTTACGACGGGGGCGGCTATGGCTACACCTTC. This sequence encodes CASSYDGGGYGYTF.

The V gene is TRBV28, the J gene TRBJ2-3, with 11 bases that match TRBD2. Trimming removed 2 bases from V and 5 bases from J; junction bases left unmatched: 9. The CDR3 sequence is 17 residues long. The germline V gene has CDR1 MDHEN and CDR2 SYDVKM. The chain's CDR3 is CASSLIVAGGPGDTQYF. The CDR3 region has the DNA TGTGCCAGCAGTTTAATCGTAGCGGGAGGGCCTGGAGATACGCAGTATTTT.

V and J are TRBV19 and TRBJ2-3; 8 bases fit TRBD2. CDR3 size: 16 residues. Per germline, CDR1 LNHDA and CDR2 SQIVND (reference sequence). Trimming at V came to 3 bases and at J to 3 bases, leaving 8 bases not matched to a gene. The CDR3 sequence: CASSIYLAGITDTQYF. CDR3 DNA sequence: TGTGCCAGTAGTATCTACTTAGCGGGAATTACAGATACGCAGTATTTT.

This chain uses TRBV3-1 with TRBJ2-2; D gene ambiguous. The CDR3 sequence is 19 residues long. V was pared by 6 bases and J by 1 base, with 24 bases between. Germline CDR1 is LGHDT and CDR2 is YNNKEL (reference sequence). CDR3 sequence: CASRYSWDWHVGNTGELFF. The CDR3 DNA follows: TGTGCCAGCAGATATTCGTGGGATTGGCACGTCGGGAACACCGGGGAGCTGTTTTTT.

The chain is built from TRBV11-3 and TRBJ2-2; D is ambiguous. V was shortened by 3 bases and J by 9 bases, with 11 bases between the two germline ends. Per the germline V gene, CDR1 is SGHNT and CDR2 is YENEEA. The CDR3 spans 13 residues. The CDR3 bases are TGTGCCAGCAGCTTGATGACATCACGGGAGCTGTTTTTT. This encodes CASSLMTSRELFF. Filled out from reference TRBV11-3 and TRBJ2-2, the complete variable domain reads EAGVVQSPRYKIIEKKQPVAFWCNPISGHNTLYWYLQNLGQGPELLIRYENEEAVDDSQLPKDRFSAERLKGVDSTLKIQPAELGDSAVYLCASSLMTSRELFFGEGSRLTVL.

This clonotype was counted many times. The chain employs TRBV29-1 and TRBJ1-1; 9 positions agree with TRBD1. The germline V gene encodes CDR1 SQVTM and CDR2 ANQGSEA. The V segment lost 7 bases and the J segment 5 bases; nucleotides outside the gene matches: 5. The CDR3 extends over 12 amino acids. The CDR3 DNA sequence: TGCAGCGCCGGTGGGACAGGGACTGAAGCTTTCTTT. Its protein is CSAGGTGTEAFF.

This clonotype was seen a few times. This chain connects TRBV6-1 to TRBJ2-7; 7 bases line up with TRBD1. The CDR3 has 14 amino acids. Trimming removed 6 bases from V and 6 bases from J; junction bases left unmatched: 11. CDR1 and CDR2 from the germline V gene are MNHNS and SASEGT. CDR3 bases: TGTGCCAGCAGCCCAAGGACAGGTACACGCGAGCAGTACTTC. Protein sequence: CASSPRTGTREQYF.